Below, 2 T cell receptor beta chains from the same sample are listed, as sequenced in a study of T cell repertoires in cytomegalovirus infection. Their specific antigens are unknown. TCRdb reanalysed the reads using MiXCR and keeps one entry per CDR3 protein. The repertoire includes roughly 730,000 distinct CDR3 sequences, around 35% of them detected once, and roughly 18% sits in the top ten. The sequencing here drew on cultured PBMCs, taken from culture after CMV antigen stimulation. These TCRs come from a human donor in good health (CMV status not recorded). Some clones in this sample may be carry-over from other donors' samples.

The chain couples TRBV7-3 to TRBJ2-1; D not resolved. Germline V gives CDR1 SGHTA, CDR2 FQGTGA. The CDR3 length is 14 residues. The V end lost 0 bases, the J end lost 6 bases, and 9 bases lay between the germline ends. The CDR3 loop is CASSLTGYANEQFF. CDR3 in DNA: TGTGCCAGCAGCTTAACAGGGTATGCCAATGAGCAGTTCTTC.

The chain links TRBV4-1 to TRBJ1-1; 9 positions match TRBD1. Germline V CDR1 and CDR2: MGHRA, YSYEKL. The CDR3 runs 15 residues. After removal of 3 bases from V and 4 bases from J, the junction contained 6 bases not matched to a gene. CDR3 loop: CASSHPGQGTTEAFF. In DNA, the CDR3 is TGCGCCAGCAGCCATCCGGGACAGGGTACCACTGAAGCTTTCTTT.